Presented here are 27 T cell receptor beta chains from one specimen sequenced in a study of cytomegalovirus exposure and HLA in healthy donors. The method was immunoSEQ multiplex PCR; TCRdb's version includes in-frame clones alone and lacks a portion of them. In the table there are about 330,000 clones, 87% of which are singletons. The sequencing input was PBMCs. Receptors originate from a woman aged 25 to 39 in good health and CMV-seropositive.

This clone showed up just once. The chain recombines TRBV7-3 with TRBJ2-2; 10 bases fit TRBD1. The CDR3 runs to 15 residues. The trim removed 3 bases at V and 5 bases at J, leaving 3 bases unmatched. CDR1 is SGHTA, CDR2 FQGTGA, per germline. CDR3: CASSFPGQGTGELFF. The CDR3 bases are TGTGCCAGCAGCTTCCCGGGACAGGGGACCGGGGAGCTGTTTTTT.

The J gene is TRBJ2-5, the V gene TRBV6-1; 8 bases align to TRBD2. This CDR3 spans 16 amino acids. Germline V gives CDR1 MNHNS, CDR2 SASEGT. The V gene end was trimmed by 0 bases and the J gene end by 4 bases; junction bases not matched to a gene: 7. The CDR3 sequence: CASSEAFSGGVETQYF. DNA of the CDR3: TGTGCCAGCAGTGAAGCGTTTTCGGGGGGGGTAGAGACCCAGTACTTC.

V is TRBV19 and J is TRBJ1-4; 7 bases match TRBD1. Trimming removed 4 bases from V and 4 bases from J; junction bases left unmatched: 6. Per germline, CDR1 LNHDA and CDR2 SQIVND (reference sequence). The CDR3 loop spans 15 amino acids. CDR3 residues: CASSTQGEFNEKLFF. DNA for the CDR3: TGTGCCAGTAGTACTCAGGGGGAGTTTAATGAAAAACTGTTTTTT.

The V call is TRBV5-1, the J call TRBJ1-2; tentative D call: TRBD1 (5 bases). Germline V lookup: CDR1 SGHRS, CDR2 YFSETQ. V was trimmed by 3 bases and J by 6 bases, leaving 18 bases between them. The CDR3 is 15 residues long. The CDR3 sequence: CASSSRDRLSDGYTF. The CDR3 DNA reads TGCGCCAGCAGCTCAAGGGACCGACTCTCCGATGGCTACACCTTC.

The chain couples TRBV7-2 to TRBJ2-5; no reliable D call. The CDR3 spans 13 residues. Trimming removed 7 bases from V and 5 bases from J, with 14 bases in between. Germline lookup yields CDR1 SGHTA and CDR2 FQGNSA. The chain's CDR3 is CASTGWPRETQYF. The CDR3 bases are TGTGCCAGCACCGGGTGGCCCAGGGAGACCCAGTACTTC.

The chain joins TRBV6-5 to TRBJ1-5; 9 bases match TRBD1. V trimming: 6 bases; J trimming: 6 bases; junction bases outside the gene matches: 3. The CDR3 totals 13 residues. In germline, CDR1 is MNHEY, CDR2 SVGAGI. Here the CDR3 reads CASSNRGLQPQHF. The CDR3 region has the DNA TGTGCCAGCAGCAACAGGGGGCTTCAGCCCCAGCATTTT.

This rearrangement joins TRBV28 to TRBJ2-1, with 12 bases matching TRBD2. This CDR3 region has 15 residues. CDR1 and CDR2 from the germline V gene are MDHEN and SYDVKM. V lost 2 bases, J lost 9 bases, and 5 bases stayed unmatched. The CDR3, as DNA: TGTGCCAGCAGTTTAGCTAGCGGGGGGGCCCCTGAGCAGTTCTTC. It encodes CASSLASGGAPEQFF.

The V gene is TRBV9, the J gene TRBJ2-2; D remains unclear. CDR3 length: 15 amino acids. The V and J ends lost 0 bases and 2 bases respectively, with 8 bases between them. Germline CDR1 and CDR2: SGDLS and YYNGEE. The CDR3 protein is CASSVEWENTGELFF. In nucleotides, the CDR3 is TGTGCCAGCAGCGTAGAGTGGGAAAACACCGGGGAGCTGTTTTTT.

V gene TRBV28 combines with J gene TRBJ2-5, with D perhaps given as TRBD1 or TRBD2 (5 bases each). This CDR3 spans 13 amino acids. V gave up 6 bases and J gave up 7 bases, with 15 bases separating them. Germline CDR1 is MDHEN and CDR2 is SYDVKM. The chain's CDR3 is CASSPSGARTQYF. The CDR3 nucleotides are TGTGCCAGCAGCCCCTCCGGGGCCCGGACCCAGTACTTC. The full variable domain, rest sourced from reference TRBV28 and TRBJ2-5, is DVKVTQSSRYLVKRTGEKVFLECVQDMDHENMFWYRQDPGLGLRLIYFSYDVKMKEKGDIPEGYSVSREKKERFSLILESASTNQTSMYLCASSPSGARTQYFGPGTRLLVL.

The CDR3 here is CASSAGTRGMANEQFF. In DNA form, the CDR3 reads TGTGCCAGCAGCGCCGGGACAAGGGGTATGGCCAATGAGCAGTTCTTC. This sequence joins TRBV9 and TRBJ2-1, with a tentative D call TRBD1 (6 bases). Trimming left V 3 bases short and J 6 bases short, with 19 bases between. Looked up from germline, CDR1 is SGDLS and CDR2 is YYNGEE. The CDR3 contains 16 residues.

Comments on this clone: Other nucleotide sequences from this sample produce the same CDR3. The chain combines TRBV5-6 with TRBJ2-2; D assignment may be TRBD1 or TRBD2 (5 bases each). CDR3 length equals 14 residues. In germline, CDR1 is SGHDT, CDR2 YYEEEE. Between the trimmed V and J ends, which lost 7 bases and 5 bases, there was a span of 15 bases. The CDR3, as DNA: TGTGCCAGCTCCCTCGGGGCTGGGACCGGGGAGCTGTTTTTT. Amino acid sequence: CASSLGAGTGELFF. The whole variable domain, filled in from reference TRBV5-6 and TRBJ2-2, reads DAGVTQSPTHLIKTRGQQVTLRCSPKSGHDTVSWYQQALGQGPQFIFQYYEEEERQRGNFPDRFSGHQFPNYSSELNVNALLLGDSALYLCASSLGAGTGELFFGEGSRLTVL.

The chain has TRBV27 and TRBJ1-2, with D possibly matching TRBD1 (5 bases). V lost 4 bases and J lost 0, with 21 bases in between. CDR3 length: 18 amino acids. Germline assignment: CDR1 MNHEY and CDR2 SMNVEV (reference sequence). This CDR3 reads CASSSFGRGEFTNYGYTF. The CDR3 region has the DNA TGTGCCAGCAGTTCCTTTGGTCGAGGGGAGTTCACTAACTATGGCTACACCTTC.

The CDR3 DNA reads TGTGCCAGCAGTTATCACGGGGTCTCCTACGAGCAGTACTTC. This codes for CASSYHGVSYEQYF. V gene TRBV6-5 combines with J gene TRBJ2-7; tentatively, D is TRBD2 (5 bases). The CDR3 is 14 amino acids. The germline CDR1 and CDR2 sequences are MNHEY and SVGAGI. The V and J ends lost 3 bases and 0 bases respectively, with 9 bases between them.

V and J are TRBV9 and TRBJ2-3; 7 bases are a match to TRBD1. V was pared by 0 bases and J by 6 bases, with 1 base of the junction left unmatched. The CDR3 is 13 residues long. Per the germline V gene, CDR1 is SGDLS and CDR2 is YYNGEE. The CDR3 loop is CASSVARGDTQYF. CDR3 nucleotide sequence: TGTGCCAGCAGCGTAGCCAGGGGGGATACGCAGTATTTT.

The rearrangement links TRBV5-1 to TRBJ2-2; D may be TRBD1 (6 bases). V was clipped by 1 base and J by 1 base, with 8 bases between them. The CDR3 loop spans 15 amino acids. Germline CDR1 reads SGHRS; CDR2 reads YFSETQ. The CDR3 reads CASSLLQGNTGELFF. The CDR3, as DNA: TGCGCCAGCAGCTTGTTACAGGGGAACACCGGGGAGCTGTTTTTT.

The CDR3 loop is CASSFGQGNEQFF. As DNA, the CDR3 is TGTGCCAGCAGCTTCGGACAGGGGAATGAGCAGTTCTTC. V and J are TRBV7-6 and TRBJ2-1; 9 nucleotides agree with TRBD1. V shed 3 bases, J shed 7 bases, and the junction held 1 base outside the gene matches. CDR1 and CDR2 (germline): SGHVS, FNYEAQ. This CDR3 spans 13 amino acids.

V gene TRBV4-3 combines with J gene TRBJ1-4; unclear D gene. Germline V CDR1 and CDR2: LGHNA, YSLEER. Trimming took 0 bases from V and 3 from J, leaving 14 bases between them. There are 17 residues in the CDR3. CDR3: CASSQDLGLLANEKLFF. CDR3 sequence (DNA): TGCGCCAGCAGCCAAGATTTAGGGTTATTGGCTAATGAAAAACTGTTTTTT.

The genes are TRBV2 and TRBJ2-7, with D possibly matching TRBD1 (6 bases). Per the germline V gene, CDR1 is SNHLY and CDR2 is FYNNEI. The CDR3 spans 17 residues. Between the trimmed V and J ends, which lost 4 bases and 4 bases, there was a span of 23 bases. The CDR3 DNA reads TGTGCCAGCAGTGCCTCGACAGGACAGACCATTACATACGAGCAGTACTTC. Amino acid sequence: CASSASTGQTITYEQYF.

CDR3 residues: CASSLAQGASEKLFF. Written as DNA, the CDR3 is TGTGCCAGCAGCTTGGCACAGGGGGCTAGTGAAAAACTGTTTTTT. V is TRBV5-5 and J is TRBJ1-4; 9 bases fit TRBD1. CDR3 length equals 15 residues. Unmatched junction bases numbered 4, after V lost 0 bases and J lost 7 bases. CDR1 is SGHKS, CDR2 YYEKEE, per germline (reference sequence).

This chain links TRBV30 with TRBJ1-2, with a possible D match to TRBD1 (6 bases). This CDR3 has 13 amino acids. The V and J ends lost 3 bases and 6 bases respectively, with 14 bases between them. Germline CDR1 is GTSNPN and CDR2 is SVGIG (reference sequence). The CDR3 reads CAWSRDTGHGYTF. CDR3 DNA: TGTGCCTGGAGCCGGGACACTGGACATGGCTACACCTTC.

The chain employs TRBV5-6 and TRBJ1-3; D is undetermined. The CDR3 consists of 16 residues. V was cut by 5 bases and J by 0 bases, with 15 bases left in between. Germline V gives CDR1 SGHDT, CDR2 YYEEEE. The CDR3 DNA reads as TGTGCCAGCAGTTTTCGGACGGATTACTCTGGAAACACCATATATTTT. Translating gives CASSFRTDYSGNTIYF.

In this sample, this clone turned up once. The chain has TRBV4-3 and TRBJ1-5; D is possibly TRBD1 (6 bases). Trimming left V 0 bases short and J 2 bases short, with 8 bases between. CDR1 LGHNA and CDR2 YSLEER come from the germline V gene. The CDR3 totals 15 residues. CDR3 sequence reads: CASSQDHRGNQPQHF. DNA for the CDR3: TGCGCCAGCAGCCAAGATCACAGGGGCAATCAGCCCCAGCATTTT.

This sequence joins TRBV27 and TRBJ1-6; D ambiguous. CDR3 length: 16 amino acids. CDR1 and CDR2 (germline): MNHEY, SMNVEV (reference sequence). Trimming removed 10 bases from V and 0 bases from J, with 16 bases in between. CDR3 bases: TGTGCCACCCGACGCACCTTGGGCTCCTATAATTCACCCCTCCACTTT. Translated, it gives CATRRTLGSYNSPLHF.

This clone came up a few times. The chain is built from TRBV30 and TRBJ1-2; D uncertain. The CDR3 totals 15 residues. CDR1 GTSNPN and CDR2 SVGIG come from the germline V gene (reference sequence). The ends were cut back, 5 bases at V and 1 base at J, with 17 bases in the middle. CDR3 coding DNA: TGTGCCTGGGCAGTGTATGGATCCTATAACTATGGCTACACCTTC. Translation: CAWAVYGSYNYGYTF.

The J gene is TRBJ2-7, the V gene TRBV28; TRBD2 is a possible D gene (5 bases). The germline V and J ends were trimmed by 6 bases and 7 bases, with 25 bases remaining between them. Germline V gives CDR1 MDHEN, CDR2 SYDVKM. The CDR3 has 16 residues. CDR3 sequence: CASSHRGTQRPWEQYF. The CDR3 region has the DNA TGTGCCAGCAGCCATCGGGGTACGCAGCGGCCGTGGGAGCAGTACTTC.

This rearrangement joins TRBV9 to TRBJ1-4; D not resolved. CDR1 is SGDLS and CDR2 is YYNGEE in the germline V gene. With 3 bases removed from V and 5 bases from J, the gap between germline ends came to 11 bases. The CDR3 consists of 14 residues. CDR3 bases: TGTGCCAGCAGCGGACGGAACGAAAATGAAAAACTGTTTTTT. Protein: CASSGRNENEKLFF.

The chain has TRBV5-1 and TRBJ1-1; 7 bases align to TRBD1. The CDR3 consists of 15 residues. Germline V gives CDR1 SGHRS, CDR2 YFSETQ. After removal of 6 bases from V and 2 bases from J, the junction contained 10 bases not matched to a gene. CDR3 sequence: CASTGGDRLNTEAFF. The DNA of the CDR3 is TGCGCCAGCACGGGTGGGGACAGACTTAACACTGAAGCTTTCTTT.